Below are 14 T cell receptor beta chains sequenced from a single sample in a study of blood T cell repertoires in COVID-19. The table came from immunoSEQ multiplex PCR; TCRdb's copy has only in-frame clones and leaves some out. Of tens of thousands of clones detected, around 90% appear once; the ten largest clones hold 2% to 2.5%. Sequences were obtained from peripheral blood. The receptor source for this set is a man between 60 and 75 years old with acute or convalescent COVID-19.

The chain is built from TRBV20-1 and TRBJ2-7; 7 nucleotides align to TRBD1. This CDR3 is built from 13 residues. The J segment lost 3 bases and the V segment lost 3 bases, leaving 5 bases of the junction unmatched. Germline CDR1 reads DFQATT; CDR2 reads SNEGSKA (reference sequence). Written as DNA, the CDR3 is TGCAGTGCTAGTCGACAGGGTCTCTACGAGCAGTACTTC. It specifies CSASRQGLYEQYF.

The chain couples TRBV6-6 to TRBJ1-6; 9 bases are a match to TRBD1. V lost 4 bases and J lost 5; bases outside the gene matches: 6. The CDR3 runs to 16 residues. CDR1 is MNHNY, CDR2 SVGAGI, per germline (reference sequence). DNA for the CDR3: TGTGCCAGCAGTTTTACAGGGGGCGGTAATAATTCACCCCTCCACTTT. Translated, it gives CASSFTGGGNNSPLHF.

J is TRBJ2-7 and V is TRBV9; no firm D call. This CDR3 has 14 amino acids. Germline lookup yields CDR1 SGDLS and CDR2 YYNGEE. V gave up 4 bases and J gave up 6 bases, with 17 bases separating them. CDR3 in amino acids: CASSPVTEAGEQYF. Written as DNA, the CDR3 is TGTGCCAGCAGCCCGGTAACCGAAGCAGGCGAGCAGTACTTC.

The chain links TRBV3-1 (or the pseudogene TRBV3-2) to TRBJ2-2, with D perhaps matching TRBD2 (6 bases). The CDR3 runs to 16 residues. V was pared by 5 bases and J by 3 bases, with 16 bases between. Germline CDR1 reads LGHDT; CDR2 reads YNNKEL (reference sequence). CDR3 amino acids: CASSLGEDWDTGELFF. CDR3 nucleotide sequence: TGTGCCAGCAGCTTGGGGGAGGACTGGGACACCGGGGAGCTGTTTTTT.

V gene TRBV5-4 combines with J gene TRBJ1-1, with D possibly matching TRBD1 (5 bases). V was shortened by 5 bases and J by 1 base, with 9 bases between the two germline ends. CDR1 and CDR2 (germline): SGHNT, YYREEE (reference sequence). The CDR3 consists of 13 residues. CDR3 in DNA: TGTGCCAGCAGACGCACAGGGAACACTGAAGCTTTCTTT. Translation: CASRRTGNTEAFF.

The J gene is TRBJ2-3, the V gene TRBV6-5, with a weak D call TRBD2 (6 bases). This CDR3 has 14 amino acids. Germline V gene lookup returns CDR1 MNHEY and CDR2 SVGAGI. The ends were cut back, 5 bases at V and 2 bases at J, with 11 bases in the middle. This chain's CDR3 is CASSPLANTDTQYF. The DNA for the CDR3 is TGTGCCAGCAGTCCGCTAGCGAACACAGATACGCAGTATTTT.

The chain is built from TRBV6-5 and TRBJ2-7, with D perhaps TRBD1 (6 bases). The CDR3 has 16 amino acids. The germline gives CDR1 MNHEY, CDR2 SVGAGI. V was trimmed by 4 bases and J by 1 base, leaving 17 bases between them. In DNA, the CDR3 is TGTGCCAGCAGTTCCGGGGCCGGACAGCTTTCCTACGAGCAGTACTTC. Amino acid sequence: CASSSGAGQLSYEQYF.

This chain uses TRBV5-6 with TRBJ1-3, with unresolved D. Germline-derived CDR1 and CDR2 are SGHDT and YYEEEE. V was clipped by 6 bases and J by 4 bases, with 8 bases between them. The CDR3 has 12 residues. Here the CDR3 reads CASNVQGNTIYF. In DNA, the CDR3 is TGTGCCAGCAACGTACAGGGAAACACCATATATTTT.

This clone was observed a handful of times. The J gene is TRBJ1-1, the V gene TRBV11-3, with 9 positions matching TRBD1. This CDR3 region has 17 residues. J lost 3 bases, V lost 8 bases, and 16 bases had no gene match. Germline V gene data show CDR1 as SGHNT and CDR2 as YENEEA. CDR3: CASSSIGQGPGDTEAFF. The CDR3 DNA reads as TGTGCCAGCTCATCGATCGGACAGGGGCCGGGGGACACTGAAGCTTTCTTT.

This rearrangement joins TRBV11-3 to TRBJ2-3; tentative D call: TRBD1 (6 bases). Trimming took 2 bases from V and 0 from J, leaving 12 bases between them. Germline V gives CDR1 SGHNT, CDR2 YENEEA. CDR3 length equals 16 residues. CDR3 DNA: TGTGCCAGCAGCTTACCACAGGGAACTAGCACAGATACGCAGTATTTT. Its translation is CASSLPQGTSTDTQYF.

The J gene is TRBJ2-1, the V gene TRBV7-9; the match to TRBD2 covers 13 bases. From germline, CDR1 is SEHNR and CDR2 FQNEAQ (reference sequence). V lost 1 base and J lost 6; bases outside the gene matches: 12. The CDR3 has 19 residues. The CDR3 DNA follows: TGTGCCAGCAGCTTAGGACAGGTCTCCGGGACTAGCGGGACCAATGAGCAGTTCTTC. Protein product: CASSLGQVSGTSGTNEQFF.

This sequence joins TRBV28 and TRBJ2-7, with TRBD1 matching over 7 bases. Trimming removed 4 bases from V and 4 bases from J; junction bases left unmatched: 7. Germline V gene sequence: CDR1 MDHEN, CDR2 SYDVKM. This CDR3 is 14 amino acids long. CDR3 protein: CASSSTDRAYEQYF. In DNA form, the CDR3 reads TGTGCCAGCAGTTCAACCGACAGGGCTTACGAGCAGTACTTC.

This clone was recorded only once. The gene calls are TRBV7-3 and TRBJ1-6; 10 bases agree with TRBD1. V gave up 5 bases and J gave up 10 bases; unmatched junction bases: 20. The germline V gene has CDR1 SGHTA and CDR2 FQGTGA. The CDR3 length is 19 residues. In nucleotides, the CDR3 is TGTGCCAGCAGCCCCGGCGGATCAGGGGACAGGGGCGCTTCATCACCCCTCCACTTT. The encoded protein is CASSPGGSGDRGASSPLHF.

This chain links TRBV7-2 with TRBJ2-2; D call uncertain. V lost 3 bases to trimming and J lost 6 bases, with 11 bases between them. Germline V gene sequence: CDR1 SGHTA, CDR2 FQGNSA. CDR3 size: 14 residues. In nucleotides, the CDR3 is TGTGCCAGCAGCTTGACTGCCTTGGCCGGGGAGCTGTTTTTT. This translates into CASSLTALAGELFF.